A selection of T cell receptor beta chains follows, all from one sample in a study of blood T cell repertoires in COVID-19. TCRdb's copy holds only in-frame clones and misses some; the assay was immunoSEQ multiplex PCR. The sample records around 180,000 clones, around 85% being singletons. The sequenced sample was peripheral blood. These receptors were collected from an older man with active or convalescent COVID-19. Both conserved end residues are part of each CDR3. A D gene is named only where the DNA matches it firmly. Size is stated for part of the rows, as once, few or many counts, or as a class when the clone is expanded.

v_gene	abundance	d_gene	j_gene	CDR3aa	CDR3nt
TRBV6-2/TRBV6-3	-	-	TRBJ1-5	CASSYVGNSNQPQHF	TGTGCCAGCAGTTACGTCGGTAATAGCAATCAGCCCCAGCATTTT
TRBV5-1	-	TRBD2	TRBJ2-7	CASSLDGLAGGQVNYEQYF	TGCGCCAGCAGCTTGGATGGACTAGCGGGGGGGCAAGTCAACTACGAGCAGTACTTC
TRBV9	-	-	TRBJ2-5	CASSVGQQETQYF	TGTGCCAGCAGCGTAGGACAGCAAGAGACCCAGTACTTC
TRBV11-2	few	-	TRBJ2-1	CASSLSGRWFF	TGTGCCAGCAGCTTATCAGGGCGGTGGTTCTTC
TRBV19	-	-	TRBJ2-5	CASSIGVGQGSRKTQYF	TGTGCCAGTAGTATAGGGGTCGGGCAGGGGTCAAGGAAGACCCAGTACTTC
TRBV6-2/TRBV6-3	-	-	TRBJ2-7	CASSSLYEQYF	TGTGCCAGCAGTAGTCTATACGAGCAGTACTTC
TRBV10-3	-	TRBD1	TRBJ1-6	CAISPGTAVLHF	TGTGCCATCAGCCCCGGGACAGCCGTCCTCCACTTT
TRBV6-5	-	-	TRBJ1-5	CASRSQGNQPQHF	TGTGCCAGCAGATCACAGGGAAATCAGCCCCAGCATTTT
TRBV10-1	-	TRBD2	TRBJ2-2	CASSPAGWTGELFF	TGCGCCAGCAGTCCAGCGGGATGGACCGGGGAGCTGTTTTTT
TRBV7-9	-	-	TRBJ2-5	CASSWFEEQETQYF	TGTGCCAGCAGCTGGTTCGAGGAACAAGAGACCCAGTACTTC
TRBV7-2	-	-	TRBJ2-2	CASSLPGAGELFF	TGTGCCAGCAGCTTACCGGGGGCCGGGGAGCTGTTTTTT
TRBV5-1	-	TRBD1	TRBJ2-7	CASTSLPGQGAHEQYF	TGCGCCAGCACCTCACTCCCGGGACAGGGGGCCCACGAGCAGTACTTC
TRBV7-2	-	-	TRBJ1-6	CASSLEGQGFRSPLHF	TGTGCCAGCAGCTTAGAGGGGCAGGGGTTTCGGTCACCCCTCCACTTT
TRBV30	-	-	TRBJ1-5	CAWSGGRGNNQPQHF	TGTGCCTGGAGTGGAGGTCGAGGAAACAATCAGCCCCAGCATTTT
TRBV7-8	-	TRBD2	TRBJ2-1	CASSLALLAGYNEQFF	TGTGCCAGCAGCTTAGCTTTGCTAGCGGGGTACAATGAGCAGTTCTTC
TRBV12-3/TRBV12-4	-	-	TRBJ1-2	CASSLLLGRGYTF	TGTGCCAGCAGTCTCCTACTGGGGAGAGGCTACACCTTC
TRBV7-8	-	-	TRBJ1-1	CASSQSRNTEAFF	TGTGCCAGCAGCCAGAGCCGGAACACTGAAGCTTTCTTT
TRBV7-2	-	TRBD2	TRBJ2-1	CASSLLAGGPFNEQFF	TGTGCCAGCAGCTTACTAGCGGGGGGGCCTTTCAATGAGCAGTTCTTC
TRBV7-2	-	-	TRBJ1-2	CASSLWADSYGYTF	TGTGCCAGCAGCTTATGGGCGGACTCCTATGGCTACACCTTC
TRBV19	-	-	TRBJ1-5	CASSVNRGNQPQHF	TGTGCCAGTAGTGTTAACCGGGGAAATCAGCCCCAGCATTTT
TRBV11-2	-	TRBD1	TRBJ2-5	CASSLGQGETQYF	TGTGCCAGCAGCCTTGGACAGGGGGAGACCCAGTACTTC
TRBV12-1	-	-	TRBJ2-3	CASSFEQGGTDTQYF	TGTGCCAGCAGCTTTGAACAGGGGGGCACAGATACGCAGTATTTT